Following are 31 T cell receptor beta chains from one sample sequenced in a study of blood T cell repertoires in COVID-19. The repertoire was sequenced with immunoSEQ multiplex PCR; TCRdb's copy has only in-frame clones and lacks some. The sample includes roughly 270,000 clones, around 85% of them seen just once. The sequencing input was PBMCs or T cells enriched from blood (not recorded which). Receptors were obtained from a woman aged 50 to 65 who had recovered from COVID-19.

The chain links TRBV5-1 to TRBJ2-7; 9 nucleotides agree with TRBD1. Per germline, CDR1 SGHRS and CDR2 YFSETQ. Trimming took 5 bases from V and 6 from J; bases not matched to a gene: 12. The CDR3 length is 15 residues. The CDR3 DNA reads TGCGCCAGCAGTGCCGACCCGGGACAGGGAGGCGAGCAGTACTTC. Translated, it gives CASSADPGQGGEQYF.

The V and J genes are TRBV9 and TRBJ1-2; possibly TRBD1 for D (6 bases). V gave up 5 bases and J gave up 1 base, with 15 bases separating them. Germline loops: CDR1 SGDLS, CDR2 YYNGEE. The CDR3 length is 15 residues. The CDR3 loop reads CASSAGTLINYGYTF. The CDR3 DNA reads as TGTGCCAGCAGTGCAGGGACACTTATTAACTATGGCTACACCTTC.

The rearrangement uses TRBV5-1 and TRBJ1-4; D perhaps matches TRBD1 (5 bases). Germline V gene lookup returns CDR1 SGHRS and CDR2 YFSETQ. This CDR3 spans 15 amino acids. The germline V and J ends were trimmed by 0 bases and 3 bases, with 9 bases remaining between them. For the CDR3, the DNA is TGCGCCAGCAGCTTGGTGGCAGGGCCTAATGAAAAACTGTTTTTT. Its translation is CASSLVAGPNEKLFF.

The chain employs TRBV5-8 and TRBJ2-7; the match to TRBD2 covers 8 bases. Germline V gene data show CDR1 as SGHTS and CDR2 as YDEGEE. V shed 4 bases and J 1 base; nucleotides not matched to a gene: 7. The CDR3 is 15 residues long. The CDR3 reads CASSRGLAGSYEQYF. In DNA form, the CDR3 reads TGTGCCAGCAGCCGAGGGTTAGCGGGATCCTACGAGCAGTACTTC.

This clone is a singleton in its sample. The chain combines TRBV30 with TRBJ1-4, with TRBD1 matching 7 bases. Per the germline V gene, CDR1 is GTSNPN and CDR2 is SVGIG (reference sequence). This CDR3 comprises 15 residues. Unmatched junction bases numbered 14, after V lost 5 bases and J lost 8 bases. The CDR3 nucleotides are TGTGCCTGGGGCTCGATCGAGGGGGCGGGCGAAAAACTGTTTTTT. Translating gives CAWGSIEGAGEKLFF.

This clone was counted a single time. CDR3: CASSKGLYNEQFF. The CDR3 nucleotides read TGTGCCAGTAGTAAAGGACTCTACAATGAGCAGTTCTTC. V is TRBV19 and J is TRBJ2-1; possible D gene TRBD2, 5 bases. Germline assignment: CDR1 LNHDA and CDR2 SQIVND (reference sequence). The CDR3 totals 13 residues. V lost 4 bases and J 3 bases, leaving 7 bases between the germline ends.

On this clone itself: Other DNA sequences within the sample encode an identical CDR3. The rearrangement uses TRBV6-5 and TRBJ1-3, with D unresolved. CDR1 and CDR2 from the germline V gene are MNHEY and SVGAGI. This CDR3 comprises 15 residues. V lost 4 bases to trimming and J lost 4 bases, with 14 bases between them. This CDR3 is CASSSQRSAGNTIYF. CDR3 in DNA: TGTGCCAGCAGTTCACAAAGATCAGCGGGAAACACCATATATTTT.

The chain uses TRBV6-2 or TRBV6-3 and TRBJ2-2, with 9 bases matching TRBD2. Germline values: CDR1 MNHEY, CDR2 SVGEGT. V trimming: 3 bases; J trimming: 5 bases; junction bases outside the gene matches: 1. CDR3 length equals 14 residues. CDR3 DNA sequence: TGTGCCAGCAGTTATAGCGGGAGTACCGGGGAGCTGTTTTTT. Translating gives CASSYSGSTGELFF.

The rearrangement uses TRBV7-9 and TRBJ1-2, with 7 bases identical to TRBD1. CDR1 SEHNR and CDR2 FQNEAQ come from the germline V gene (reference sequence). V shed 5 bases and J 6 bases; nucleotides not matched to a gene: 9. The CDR3 loop spans 14 amino acids. The CDR3 region is CASSVQQGLDGYTF. In DNA, the CDR3 is TGTGCCAGCAGCGTACAACAGGGGCTGGATGGCTACACCTTC. The whole variable domain, filled in from reference TRBV7-9 and TRBJ1-2, reads DTGVSQNPRHKITKRGQNVTFRCDPISEHNRLYWYRQTLGQGPEFLTYFQNEAQLEKSRLLSDRFSAERPKGSFSTLEIQRTEQGDSAMYLCASSVQQGLDGYTFGSGTRLTVV.

The chain recombines TRBV2 with TRBJ2-1, with TRBD2 identical over 7 bases. After removal of 1 base from V and 7 bases from J, the junction contained 7 bases not matched to a gene. Germline CDR1 SNHLY, CDR2 FYNNEI. This CDR3 spans 15 amino acids. The CDR3 sequence: CASSEGWEGLNEQFF. The DNA for the CDR3 is TGTGCCAGCAGTGAAGGGTGGGAGGGCCTAAATGAGCAGTTCTTC.

The J gene is TRBJ2-3, the V gene TRBV4-2; D uncertain. The V and J ends lost 1 base and 4 bases respectively, with 9 bases between them. The length of the CDR3 is 14 residues. Looked up from germline, CDR1 is LGHNA and CDR2 is YNFKEQ. CDR3 amino acids: CASSQGPLADTQYF. For the CDR3, the DNA is TGTGCCAGCAGCCAAGGGCCTCTAGCAGATACGCAGTATTTT.

V is TRBV24-1 and J is TRBJ2-7, with TRBD1 matching 8 bases. There are 14 residues in the CDR3. The V gene's germline CDR1 is KGHDR and CDR2 SFDVKD. V trimming: 3 bases; J trimming: 4 bases; junction bases outside the gene matches: 4. The CDR3 DNA reads as TGTGCCACCAGTGATGGGACAGGCGGTTACGAGCAGTACTTC. Translated, it gives CATSDGTGGYEQYF.

The J gene is TRBJ1-2, the V gene TRBV4-2; D remains unclear. This CDR3 comprises 16 residues. Germline V CDR1 and CDR2: LGHNA, YNFKEQ. Deletions cut 0 bases from V and 0 bases from J, with 11 bases between. In nucleotides, the CDR3 is TGTGCCAGCAGCCAAGATCTTACAGCCCCTAACTATGGCTACACCTTC. Translation: CASSQDLTAPNYGYTF.

CDR3 sequence reads: CASSLERQAVNYGYTF. The CDR3 DNA reads as TGTGCCAGCAGCTTGGAGAGACAGGCTGTTAACTATGGCTACACCTTC. The V call is TRBV5-4, the J call TRBJ1-2, with D perhaps TRBD1 (6 bases). Trimming pared 0 bases from V and 1 base from J, leaving 13 bases between. The CDR3 is 16 residues long. Germline CDR1 is SGHNT and CDR2 is YYREEE (reference sequence).

This clone is a singleton in its sample. The chain uses TRBV19 and TRBJ1-5; TRBD1 agrees at 9 bases. In germline, CDR1 is LNHDA, CDR2 SQIVND (reference sequence). V trimming: 3 bases; J trimming: 1 base; junction bases outside the gene matches: 4. The length of the CDR3 is 16 residues. CDR3 loop: CASSIGGTGSNQPQHF. DNA for the CDR3: TGTGCCAGTAGTATCGGAGGGACAGGGAGCAATCAGCCCCAGCATTTT.

The chain uses TRBV27 and TRBJ2-2; 11 bases line up with TRBD2. CDR3 length: 17 residues. J was trimmed by 4 bases and V by 0 bases; bases with no gene match: 4. CDR1 and CDR2 (germline): MNHEY, SMNVEV (reference sequence). The DNA for the CDR3 is TGTGCCAGCAGTTTATCCTTAGCGGGGGGGGGCACCGGGGAGCTGTTTTTT. Protein product: CASSLSLAGGGTGELFF.

This rearrangement joins TRBV9 to TRBJ2-2; D is possibly TRBD2 (6 bases). Germline lookup yields CDR1 SGDLS and CDR2 YYNGEE. Trimming shortened V by 2 bases and J by 4 bases, and 15 bases separated the two germline ends. This CDR3 has 16 amino acids. CDR3 loop: CASSVHGGGTTGELFF. In DNA form, the CDR3 reads TGTGCCAGCAGCGTCCACGGTGGGGGGACCACCGGGGAGCTGTTTTTT. The full variable domain, completed using reference TRBV9 and TRBJ2-2, is DSGVTQTPKHLITATGQRVTLRCSPRSGDLSVYWYQQSLDQGLQFLIQYYNGEERAKGNILERFSAQQFPDLHSELNLSSLELGDSALYFCASSVHGGGTTGELFFGEGSRLTVL.

The chain employs TRBV2 and TRBJ2-7; 8 bases match TRBD1. The CDR3 is made up of 14 amino acids. V lost 8 bases and J lost 6; bases outside the gene matches: 12. Germline V gene sequence: CDR1 SNHLY, CDR2 FYNNEI. The CDR3 nucleotides read TGTGCCAGCGCGAGGGACAGGTATACCGCCGAGCAGTACTTC. Its protein is CASARDRYTAEQYF.

This sequence joins TRBV5-8 and TRBJ2-2; D uncertain. This CDR3 region has 17 residues. The V and J ends lost 0 bases and 2 bases respectively, with 14 bases between them. Germline V gene sequence: CDR1 SGHTS, CDR2 YDEGEE. For the CDR3, the DNA is TGTGCCAGCAGCTTGGCTTCGAGCTCTGGTAACACCGGGGAGCTGTTTTTT. This codes for CASSLASSSGNTGELFF.

J is TRBJ2-5 and V is TRBV7-9; no clear D. Germline CDR1 SEHNR, CDR2 FQNEAQ (reference sequence). Trimming left V 5 bases short and J 1 base short, with 11 bases between. This CDR3 contains 14 residues. CDR3 in amino acids: CASSMTELQETQYF. CDR3 nucleotide sequence: TGTGCCAGCAGCATGACTGAACTCCAAGAGACCCAGTACTTC.

The CDR3 DNA follows: TGCGCCAGCAGCGTGATGACAGATTCACCCCTCCACTTT. As protein: CASSVMTDSPLHF. The chain recombines TRBV5-1 with TRBJ1-6; maybe TRBD1 (5 bases). Deletions cut 4 bases from V and 8 bases from J, with 10 bases between. Germline V gene lookup returns CDR1 SGHRS and CDR2 YFSETQ. This CDR3 has 13 amino acids.

The V gene is TRBV25-1, the J gene TRBJ2-1; 9 bases map to TRBD2. Trimming cost V 0 bases and J 7 bases; bases outside gene matches: 7. The CDR3 sequence is 16 residues long. Germline V lookup: CDR1 MGHDK, CDR2 SYGVNS. The CDR3 spells CASSEYGGGAGNEQFF. In nucleotides, the CDR3 is TGTGCCAGCAGTGAATACGGCGGGGGGGCCGGGAATGAGCAGTTCTTC. The full variable domain, rest sourced from reference TRBV25-1 and TRBJ2-1, is EADIYQTPRYLVIGTGKKITLECSQTMGHDKMYWYQQDPGMELHLIHYSYGVNSTEKGDLSSESTVSRIRTEHFPLTLESARPSHTSQYLCASSEYGGGAGNEQFFGPGTRLTVL.

The chain employs TRBV5-1 and TRBJ1-5; 7 bases map to TRBD1. This CDR3 spans 14 amino acids. In germline, CDR1 is SGHRS, CDR2 YFSETQ. Trimming took 0 bases from V and 7 from J; bases not matched to a gene: 4. CDR3 sequence (DNA): TGCGCCAGCAGCTTGGAAGGGGGCAGGCAGCCCCAGCATTTT. Encoded protein: CASSLEGGRQPQHF.

The chain couples TRBV11-2 to TRBJ2-7; 10 bases are a match to TRBD1. The CDR3 length is 16 residues. Germline V lookup: CDR1 SGHAT, CDR2 FQNNGV. V trimming: 5 bases; J trimming: 2 bases; junction bases outside the gene matches: 9. CDR3 bases: TGTGCCAGCAGCCCAAACCGGGACAGGGGAACCTACGAGCAGTACTTC. Its translation is CASSPNRDRGTYEQYF.

This chain joins TRBV28 and TRBJ2-7, with a tentative D call TRBD2 (7 bases). CDR1 and CDR2 from the germline V gene are MDHEN and SYDVKM. V was trimmed by 7 bases and J by 6 bases, leaving 25 bases between them. The CDR3 extends over 16 amino acids. CDR3 protein: CASNSPGGGPSPEQYF. CDR3 DNA: TGTGCCAGCAACTCCCCTGGGGGGGGCCCTTCTCCCGAGCAGTACTTC.

The J gene is TRBJ2-3, the V gene TRBV19, with D hard to call. The CDR3 covers 12 residues. The germline CDR1 and CDR2 sequences are LNHDA and SQIVND (reference sequence). Trimming cost V 4 bases and J 8 bases, with 10 bases left between them. This CDR3 reads CASSTPSVTQYF. The CDR3 coding sequence is TGTGCCAGTAGTACCCCGAGCGTTACGCAGTATTTT.

The chain carries TRBV4-3 and TRBJ1-5, with a tentative D call TRBD1 (5 bases). The germline V and J ends were trimmed by 3 bases and 8 bases, with 17 bases remaining between them. Germline values: CDR1 LGHNA, CDR2 YSLEER. The CDR3 spans 15 residues. CDR3 residues: CASSQGLSPGEPQHF. Here the CDR3 DNA reads TGCGCCAGCAGCCAGGGACTTTCACCCGGGGAGCCCCAGCATTTT.

The rearrangement links TRBV30 to TRBJ1-2; weak D call: TRBD1 (5 bases). Trimming cost V 5 bases and J 1 base, with 8 bases left between them. From germline, CDR1 is GTSNPN and CDR2 SVGIG (reference sequence). This CDR3 has 12 amino acids. The CDR3 reads CAWGDSNYGYTF. The DNA for the CDR3 is TGTGCCTGGGGCGACAGTAACTATGGCTACACCTTC.

This chain uses TRBV28 with TRBJ2-7; 8 nucleotides line up with TRBD1. The CDR3 extends over 12 amino acids. Germline loops: CDR1 MDHEN, CDR2 SYDVKM. V lost 8 bases and J lost 3; bases outside the gene matches: 3. The CDR3, as DNA: TGTGCCAGCCGGGACAGGCTCTACGAGCAGTACTTC. Its protein product is CASRDRLYEQYF.

The chain uses TRBV6-5 and TRBJ1-2, with D hard to call. The CDR3 contains 11 residues. The germline gives CDR1 MNHEY, CDR2 SVGAGI. Trimming removed 6 bases at V and 4 bases at J, with 6 bases between. The CDR3 here is CASRDSYGYTF. CDR3 nucleotides: TGTGCCAGCAGAGACTCCTATGGCTACACCTTC.

This clone was seen a few times. V is TRBV9 and J is TRBJ1-2; D gene uncertain. This CDR3 region has 12 residues. Germline assignment: CDR1 SGDLS and CDR2 YYNGEE. V dropped 5 bases and J dropped 1 base, with 6 bases sitting between them. CDR3 nucleotide sequence: TGTGCCAGCAGTTACTTTAACTATGGCTACACCTTC. Translating gives CASSYFNYGYTF.